Each of the 32 T cell receptor beta chains below was sequenced from the same sample in a study of shared clonotypes between healthy human individuals. Libraries were prepared by immunoSEQ multiplex PCR; TCRdb keeps only in-frame clonotypes and omits some of them. The repertoire holds about 490,000 clones, with 76% as singletons. Sequencing input: PBMCs. These receptors all come from a woman between 35 and 50 years old in good health. Some clones in this sample may be carry-over from other donors' samples.

This chain links TRBV5-6 with TRBJ2-2, with D perhaps TRBD1 (5 bases). This CDR3 contains 13 residues. Trimming pared 1 base from V and 8 bases from J, leaving 9 bases between. Germline V gene lookup returns CDR1 SGHDT and CDR2 YYEEEE. The CDR3 bases are TGTGCCAGCAGCTTGTGGCAGGGAGGGGAGCTGTTTTTT. Amino acid sequence: CASSLWQGGELFF.

This clone was observed a single time. The chain is built from TRBV11-3 and TRBJ2-5, with 7 bases matching TRBD2. Germline V CDR1 and CDR2: SGHNT, YENEEA. This CDR3 comprises 16 residues. The V gene end was trimmed by 5 bases and the J gene end by 1 base; junction bases not matched to a gene: 10. CDR3 residues: CASSPGPSGFQETQYF. The CDR3 DNA reads TGTGCCAGCAGCCCTGGCCCTAGCGGCTTCCAAGAGACCCAGTACTTC.

The CDR3 coding sequence is TGTGCCAGCAGCTTATCCGGGGATGAGCAGTTCTTC. Its protein product is CASSLSGDEQFF. The chain is built from TRBV7-6 and TRBJ2-1; the D gene is possibly TRBD2 (5 bases). Trimming took 2 bases from V and 8 from J, leaving 7 bases between them. Germline-derived CDR1 and CDR2 are SGHVS and FNYEAQ. The CDR3 sequence is 12 residues long.

The V gene is TRBV30, the J gene TRBJ2-7; D gene ambiguous. The CDR3 is made up of 14 amino acids. Trimming shortened V by 0 bases and J by 0 bases, and 9 bases separated the two germline ends. Germline V gene sequence: CDR1 GTSNPN, CDR2 SVGIG (reference sequence). The CDR3 loop reads CAWSVTMGSYEQYF. The CDR3 region has the DNA TGTGCCTGGAGTGTAACCATGGGCTCCTACGAGCAGTACTTC.

This clone has ten or more counts. The chain is built from TRBV6-4 and TRBJ2-3; 8 bases line up with TRBD2. This CDR3 is 15 amino acids long. With 2 bases clipped from V and 3 bases from J, the junction kept 4 bases outside the gene matches. Germline-derived CDR1 and CDR2 are MRHNA and SNTAGT. The CDR3 sequence is CASSDGAGVTDTQYF. The CDR3 nucleotides are TGTGCCAGCAGTGACGGAGCGGGAGTGACAGATACGCAGTATTTT.

The chain joins TRBV7-2 to TRBJ2-7; no definite D call. V lost 5 bases and J 6 bases, leaving 8 bases between the germline ends. The CDR3 extends over 11 amino acids. The germline V gene has CDR1 SGHTA and CDR2 FQGNSA. CDR3 loop: CASSQTSEQYF. CDR3 DNA: TGTGCCAGCAGCCAAACAAGCGAGCAGTACTTC.

As concerns this clone: A much bigger clone sits one base away, suggesting this may be a read error. V gene TRBV28 combines with J gene TRBJ2-3; 10 bases agree with TRBD1. Germline V gene sequence: CDR1 MDHEN, CDR2 SYDVKM. V trimming: 3 bases; J trimming: 2 bases; junction bases outside the gene matches: 2. The CDR3 has 15 residues. CDR3 loop: CASSFGTGATDTQYF. The DNA of the CDR3 is TGTGCCAGCAGTTTCGGGACAGGGGCCACAGATACGCAGTATTTT.

This clone was detected many times. The rearrangement uses TRBV28 and TRBJ1-5, with TRBD1 as a possible D gene (5 bases). Germline CDR1 is MDHEN and CDR2 is SYDVKM. This CDR3 contains 17 residues. Between the trimmed V and J ends, which lost 4 bases and 5 bases, there was a span of 21 bases. CDR3 nucleotides: TGTGCCAGCAGTTCAAACCGGGCGGGGGGATCGGATCAGCCCCAGCATTTT. Its translation: CASSSNRAGGSDQPQHF.

The chain has TRBV7-6 and TRBJ2-1; D perhaps matches TRBD1 (6 bases). The germline V gene encodes CDR1 SGHVS and CDR2 FNYEAQ. The CDR3 has 13 amino acids. With 5 bases removed from V and 4 bases from J, the gap between germline ends came to 9 bases. CDR3: CASSGDTYNEQFF. The CDR3 DNA is TGTGCCAGCAGCGGGGACACATACAATGAGCAGTTCTTC.

The chain couples TRBV2 to TRBJ2-5, with 9 bases lining up with TRBD1. The ends lost 4 bases at V and 1 base at J; junction bases unmatched: 1. Germline CDR1 is SNHLY and CDR2 is FYNNEI. The CDR3 length is 14 residues. The CDR3 sequence: CASSGDRAQETQYF. Written as DNA, the CDR3 is TGTGCCAGCAGTGGGGACAGGGCCCAAGAGACCCAGTACTTC.

The V and J genes are TRBV18 and TRBJ2-2, with D perhaps assigned TRBD1 or TRBD2 (5 bases each). The CDR3 sequence is 15 residues long. CDR1 is KGHSH, CDR2 LQKENI, per germline. V was cut by 8 bases and J by 3 bases, with 16 bases left in between. This chain's CDR3 is CASRLSGTDTGELFF. CDR3 DNA sequence: TGTGCCAGCCGCCTATCAGGGACGGACACCGGGGAGCTGTTTTTT.

The chain carries TRBV11-2 and TRBJ2-1; weak D call: TRBD2 (5 bases). Trimming removed 0 bases from V and 0 bases from J, with 15 bases in between. The CDR3 has 18 amino acids. Germline lookup yields CDR1 SGHAT and CDR2 FQNNGV. CDR3: CASSLEYFIGSSYNEQFF. CDR3 nucleotide sequence: TGTGCCAGCAGCTTAGAGTACTTTATAGGGAGCTCCTACAATGAGCAGTTCTTC. Full variable domain (rest looked up from reference TRBV11-2 and TRBJ2-1): EAGVAQSPRYKIIEKRQSVAFWCNPISGHATLYWYQQILGQGPKLLIQFQNNGVVDDSQLPKDRFSAERLKGVDSTLKIQPAKLEDSAVYLCASSLEYFIGSSYNEQFFGPGTRLTVL.

CDR3 DNA: TGTGCCAGCAGCCACACTGACACAGATACGCAGTATTTT. It translates to CASSHTDTDTQYF. The chain has TRBV5-4 and TRBJ2-3; D unresolved. Germline V gene lookup returns CDR1 SGHNT and CDR2 YYREEE (reference sequence). The CDR3 spans 13 residues. V was cut by 4 bases and J by 2 bases, with 8 bases left in between. Looking up the rest from reference TRBV5-4 and TRBJ2-3 gives the full variable domain: ETGVTQSPTHLIKTRGQQVTLRCSSQSGHNTVSWYQQALGQGPQFIFQYYREEENGRGNFPPRFSGLQFPNYSSELNVNALELDDSALYLCASSHTDTDTQYFGPGTRLTVL.

The CDR3 DNA follows: TGTGCCAGCTCACCCCCCCCACGACAGGGAGGCTACGAGCAGTACTTC. Protein sequence: CASSPPPRQGGYEQYF. The chain carries TRBV18 and TRBJ2-7; D possibly corresponds to TRBD1 (7 bases). Germline CDR1 and CDR2: KGHSH and LQKENI. V lost 3 bases and J lost 3, with 18 bases in between. The CDR3 extends over 16 amino acids. The complete variable domain, with remaining parts taken from reference TRBV18 and TRBJ2-7, reads NAGVMQNPRHLVRRRGQEARLRCSPMKGHSHVYWYRQLPEEGLKFMVYLQKENIIDESGMPKERFSAEFPKEGPSILRIQQVVRGDSAAYFCASSPPPRQGGYEQYFGPGTRLTVT.

The chain uses TRBV4-2 and TRBJ2-1; D perhaps matches TRBD1 (5 bases). CDR1 is LGHNA, CDR2 YNFKEQ, per germline. The CDR3 runs 15 residues. The V end was cut by 0 bases, the J end by 5 bases, with 11 bases between. The CDR3 DNA sequence: TGTGCCAGCAGCCAAGACGGTAGGGGTAACAATGAGCAGTTCTTC. It is translated as CASSQDGRGNNEQFF.

V gene TRBV18 combines with J gene TRBJ2-3, with D hard to call. Germline V CDR1 and CDR2: KGHSH, LQKENI. Trimming left V 4 bases short and J 4 bases short, with 18 bases between. CDR3 length: 16 residues. The CDR3 nucleotides are TGTGCCAGCTCACATCCGGGCCTACCACCGGCAGATACGCAGTATTTT. Its translation is CASSHPGLPPADTQYF. The full variable domain, its missing parts supplied by reference TRBV18 and TRBJ2-3, is NAGVMQNPRHLVRRRGQEARLRCSPMKGHSHVYWYRQLPEEGLKFMVYLQKENIIDESGMPKERFSAEFPKEGPSILRIQQVVRGDSAAYFCASSHPGLPPADTQYFGPGTRLTVL.

This CDR3 is CAISGVEVLGYTF. CDR3 in DNA: TGTGCCATCAGTGGGGTGGAGGTGCTTGGCTACACCTTC. This sequence joins TRBV10-3 and TRBJ1-2, with D unresolved. Germline V gene lookup returns CDR1 ENHRY and CDR2 SYGVKD. The CDR3 runs 13 residues. With 4 bases removed from V and 7 bases from J, the gap between germline ends came to 13 bases.

This clone was detected a few times. The rearrangement joins TRBV7-9 to TRBJ1-4; possibly TRBD1 for D (5 bases). The CDR3 has 14 amino acids. Germline lookup yields CDR1 SEHNR and CDR2 FQNEAQ (reference sequence). The V gene lost 5 bases and the J gene lost 3 bases, with 10 bases spanning the gap. The CDR3 protein is CASSPQGPNEKLFF. The CDR3 bases are TGTGCCAGCAGCCCGCAGGGACCTAATGAAAAACTGTTTTTT.

The chain uses TRBV4-3 and TRBJ1-2; D remains ambiguous. Trimming left V 1 base short and J 8 bases short, with 11 bases between. This CDR3 is built from 13 residues. Germline values: CDR1 LGHNA, CDR2 YSLEER. The CDR3 DNA is TGCGCCAGCAGCCAAGGAGGTAATTCGGGCTACACCTTC. Its protein product is CASSQGGNSGYTF.

This clone was counted a few times. This clone may be a read error of a much larger clone one base away. It is likely a read error, because the conserved phenylalanine at the end of the CDR3 is missing. The V call is TRBV7-9, the J call TRBJ2-2; 14 bases map to TRBD2. V lost 8 bases and J lost 4; bases outside the gene matches: 3. This CDR3 comprises 15 residues. Germline V gene lookup returns CDR1 SEHNR and CDR2 FQNEAQ (reference sequence). CDR3 in amino acids: CASGGLAGGTGELFL. CDR3 DNA: TGTGCCAGCGGTGGACTAGCGGGAGGCACCGGGGAGCTGTTTCTT.

The chain combines TRBV6-1 with TRBJ1-5; D ambiguous. In germline, CDR1 is MNHNS, CDR2 SASEGT. V was cut by 2 bases and J by 11 bases, with 7 bases left in between. The CDR3 length is 11 residues. CDR3 sequence reads: CASSELWSQHF. The CDR3 nucleotides are TGTGCCAGCAGTGAACTTTGGTCCCAGCATTTT.

This chain joins TRBV28 and TRBJ1-4, with D maybe TRBD1 (5 bases). Germline assignment: CDR1 MDHEN and CDR2 SYDVKM. Deletions cut 5 bases from V and 3 bases from J, with 16 bases between. The CDR3 is 16 amino acids. Written as DNA, the CDR3 is TGTGCCAGCAGTCCCTTGGGACTACAAGCTAATGAAAAACTGTTTTTT. Residues: CASSPLGLQANEKLFF.

Points on this clone: In this CDR3 the conserved last residue, phenylalanine or tryptophan, is missing, so a read error is likely. This rearrangement joins TRBV5-1 to TRBJ1-1; 7 bases fit TRBD1. The germline CDR1 and CDR2 sequences are SGHRS and YFSETQ. The length of the CDR3 is 15 residues. J lost 5 bases, V lost 1 base, and 8 bases had no gene match. As DNA, the CDR3 is TGCGCCAGCAGCTTGAACCGACAGGGAGGGACTGAAGCTTTCTCT. Its translation is CASSLNRQGGTEAFS.

The chain employs TRBV29-1 and TRBJ2-5; 8 nucleotides align to TRBD1. The J call may not be correct, given that the DNA end is closer to TRBJ2-7. The CDR3 loop spans 14 amino acids. Germline V gene lookup returns CDR1 SQVTM and CDR2 ANQGSEA. CDR3 loop: CSVETQGAVGEQYF. In DNA form, the CDR3 reads TGCAGCGTCGAAACGCAGGGGGCGGTCGGCGAGCAGTACTTC.

In this sample, this clone turned up many times. This chain connects TRBV30 to TRBJ2-5, with D possibly being TRBD1 (5 bases). With 2 bases removed from V and 5 bases from J, the gap between germline ends came to 9 bases. This CDR3 is 12 amino acids long. Germline values: CDR1 GTSNPN, CDR2 SVGIG (reference sequence). CDR3 sequence reads: CAWSLYRETQYF. The CDR3 DNA reads TGTGCCTGGAGTCTCTACAGGGAGACCCAGTACTTC.

The chain has TRBV5-8 and TRBJ2-1; no firm D call. The CDR3 contains 13 residues. The V and J ends lost 4 bases and 5 bases respectively, with 10 bases between them. CDR1 and CDR2 from the germline V gene are SGHTS and YDEGEE. The CDR3 spells CASSTRKNNEQFF. The CDR3 DNA is TGTGCCAGCAGCACCAGGAAAAACAATGAGCAGTTCTTC.

This clone was recorded once. This sequence joins TRBV5-1 and TRBJ1-2, with D possibly being TRBD1 (5 bases). Trimming pared 2 bases from V and 1 base from J, leaving 12 bases between. Per the germline V gene, CDR1 is SGHRS and CDR2 is YFSETQ. The CDR3 length is 15 residues. The CDR3 here is CASSFQGEVNYGYTF. The CDR3 DNA follows: TGCGCCAGCAGCTTCCAGGGCGAGGTTAACTATGGCTACACCTTC.

The rearrangement joins TRBV4-1 to TRBJ2-2; D not resolved. In germline, CDR1 is MGHRA, CDR2 YSYEKL. The CDR3 runs 15 residues. V lost 5 bases and J lost 2, with 12 bases in between. This CDR3 reads CASSSVRSNTGELFF. The DNA for the CDR3 is TGCGCCAGCAGCTCTGTCAGGAGTAACACCGGGGAGCTGTTTTTT.

The J gene is TRBJ2-1, the V gene TRBV7-8, with 10 bases matching TRBD2. The CDR3 runs to 15 residues. The germline V gene has CDR1 SGHVS and CDR2 FQNEAQ. J lost 4 bases, V lost 1 base, and 1 base had no gene match. The DNA of the CDR3 is TGTGCCAGCAGCTTAGATAGCGGGAGGTACAATGAGCAGTTCTTC. The encoded protein is CASSLDSGRYNEQFF.

This clone was seen only once. The J gene is TRBJ2-6, the V gene TRBV15; D is possibly TRBD1 or TRBD2 (6 bases each). Germline V CDR1 and CDR2: LNHNV, YYDKDF (reference sequence). The CDR3 has 18 amino acids. V lost 7 bases and J 0 bases, leaving 19 bases between the germline ends. CDR3 in DNA: TGTGCCACCACCCCCCTGGGGGGCTTCTACTCTGGGGCCAACGTCCTGACTTTC. This gives the protein CATTPLGGFYSGANVLTF.

V gene TRBV15 combines with J gene TRBJ2-7, with 12 bases lining up with TRBD2. Germline V lookup: CDR1 LNHNV, CDR2 YYDKDF (reference sequence). Trimming cost V 8 bases and J 2 bases; bases outside gene matches: 10. This CDR3 contains 16 residues. CDR3 in amino acids: CATAGLAGTAPYEQYF. The CDR3 bases are TGTGCCACCGCAGGACTAGCGGGAACCGCGCCCTACGAGCAGTACTTC.

Only one count was recorded for this clone. This rearrangement joins TRBV6-5 to TRBJ1-1; 8 bases match TRBD1. The V segment lost 4 bases and the J segment 7 bases; nucleotides outside the gene matches: 5. The length of the CDR3 is 13 residues. Germline values: CDR1 MNHEY, CDR2 SVGAGI. Here the CDR3 DNA reads TGTGCCAGCAGTTTTGGACAGGGCCTTGAAGCTTTCTTT. It is translated as CASSFGQGLEAFF.